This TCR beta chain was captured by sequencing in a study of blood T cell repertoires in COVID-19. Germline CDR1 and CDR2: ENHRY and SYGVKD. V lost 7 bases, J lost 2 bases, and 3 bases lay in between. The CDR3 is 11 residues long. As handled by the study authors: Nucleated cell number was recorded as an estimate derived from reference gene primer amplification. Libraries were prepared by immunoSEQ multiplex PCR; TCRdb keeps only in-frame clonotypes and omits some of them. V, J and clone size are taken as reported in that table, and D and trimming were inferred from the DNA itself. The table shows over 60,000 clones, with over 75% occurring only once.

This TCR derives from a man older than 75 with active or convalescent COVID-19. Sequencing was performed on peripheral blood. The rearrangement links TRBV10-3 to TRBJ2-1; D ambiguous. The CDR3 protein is CAITAYNEQFF. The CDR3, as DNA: TGTGCCATCACCGCCTACAATGAGCAGTTCTTC.